This T cell receptor beta chain was identified during a study of cytomegalovirus exposure and HLA in healthy donors. Study-level results: A later analysis, which compared TCR beta chains of equal frequency, found the HLA-associated ones more clonally expanded. The Asian-associated ancestry cluster reportedly had fewer N-insertions than the 666-donor mean in a later analysis. What was likely a sequencing artifact was a cluster of highly shared sequence variants.

The primer mix had 60 Vbeta and 13 Jbeta primers. The protocol was immunoSEQ multiplex PCR, while the TCRdb copy is restricted to in-frame clones and leaves out a portion. Among 100,000 to 150,000 clones listed, under 85% were seen once. Remarks on this clone: Its matching antigen is unknown.

Trimming at V came to 5 bases and at J to 6 bases, leaving 12 bases not matched to a gene. The germline V gene has CDR1 MDHEN and CDR2 SYDVKM. This CDR3 spans 15 amino acids. Unrecorded immune exposure was likely among donors, who were nominally healthy when sampled. The specimen was PBMCs. This TCR was sampled from a woman between 40 and 55 years old in good health and CMV-seropositive. The rearrangement links TRBV28 to TRBJ2-5, with 7 positions matching TRBD1. In nucleotides, the CDR3 is TGTGCCAGCAGTCCCCCCAGGGGGAAGGAAAAGACCCAGTACTTC. It specifies CASSPPRGKEKTQYF.